This T cell receptor beta chain was captured in a study of shared clonotypes between healthy human individuals. Trimming took 6 bases from V and 4 from J; bases not matched to a gene: 6. The germline V gene encodes CDR1 SGHRS and CDR2 YFSETQ. The CDR3 has 13 residues. Clones were sequenced by immunoSEQ multiplex PCR, and TCRdb holds only the in-frame ones, with some missing. The sample lists a few million clones, more than 85% occurring once. Naive CD4+ cells were CD45RA-selected; the remaining cells were memory. The chain carries TRBV5-1 and TRBJ2-5; 7 positions match TRBD1. The TCR originated in a young man in good health. Some clones in this sample may be carry-over from other donors' samples. Input material: naive CD4+ T cells from PBMCs. As to subset: CD45RA+ positively selected. The CDR3 here is CASTQGVGETQYF. Written as DNA, the CDR3 is TGCGCCAGCACCCAGGGGGTTGGAGAGACCCAGTACTTC.